The 9 T cell receptor beta chains given below trace back to one sample, sequenced in a study of shared clonotypes between healthy human individuals. Profiled with immunoSEQ multiplex PCR; TCRdb holds only in-frame clones, not every one. The data show about 380,000 clones, around 96% seen once. The specimen was memory CD8+ T cells sorted from blood. Subset reported: CD45RO+ cells pooled with CCR7-negative TemRA cells. The receptors stem from a man aged 25-40 years in good health.

In DNA, the CDR3 is TGCGCCAGCAGACGACAGGGGTATAATGAAAAACTGTTTTTT. Encoded protein: CASRRQGYNEKLFF. The chain is built from TRBV10-2 and TRBJ1-4; 8 positions agree with TRBD1. Losses at the gene ends were 6 bases for V and 4 bases for J; bases not matched to a gene: 4. The CDR3 is 14 amino acids. Germline V gene sequence: CDR1 WSHSY, CDR2 SAAADI.

This chain joins TRBV4-1 and TRBJ2-5; a possible D gene is TRBD2 (6 bases). The germline V and J ends were trimmed by 4 bases and 2 bases, with 20 bases remaining between them. The CDR3 extends over 17 amino acids. Germline V CDR1 and CDR2: MGHRA, YSYEKL. The CDR3, as DNA: TGCGCCAGCAGCCCCCCAGGTGGGGCTAGCGAACAAGAGACCCAGTACTTC. Translated: CASSPPGGASEQETQYF.

This clone is a singleton in its sample. The chain links TRBV5-1 to TRBJ2-1, with a weak D call TRBD1 (5 bases). In germline, CDR1 is SGHRS, CDR2 YFSETQ. Trimming cost V 0 bases and J 2 bases, with 12 bases left between them. This CDR3 region has 16 residues. This chain's CDR3 is CASSLVPKGPYNEQFF. The CDR3 nucleotides read TGCGCCAGCAGCTTGGTCCCGAAGGGGCCCTACAATGAGCAGTTCTTC.

In its sample, this clone was seen once. The chain has TRBV28 and TRBJ2-7; D is ambiguous. Between the trimmed V and J ends, which lost 3 bases and 0 bases, there was a span of 9 bases. CDR1 MDHEN and CDR2 SYDVKM come from the germline V gene. There are 14 residues in the CDR3. DNA of the CDR3: TGTGCCAGCAGTTTCTCTCGGTTCTCCTACGAGCAGTACTTC. Translation gives CASSFSRFSYEQYF.

The rearrangement links TRBV2 to TRBJ2-3; D possibly matches TRBD1 or TRBD2 (5 bases each). The CDR3 loop spans 15 amino acids. The V end was cut by 6 bases, the J end by 4 bases, with 17 bases between. CDR1 SNHLY and CDR2 FYNNEI come from the germline V gene. In DNA, the CDR3 is TGTGCCAGCAGCGCCGGGACCAAAGTCCCAGATACGCAGTATTTT. Protein sequence: CASSAGTKVPDTQYF.

This clone was picked up one time. The rearrangement uses TRBV4-2 and TRBJ2-7; 8 bases agree with TRBD2. After removal of 0 bases from V and 7 bases from J, the junction contained 8 bases not matched to a gene. Germline CDR1 is LGHNA and CDR2 is YNFKEQ. The CDR3 is 15 residues long. The CDR3 is CASSQDIEREREQYF. The CDR3 nucleotides read TGTGCCAGCAGCCAAGATATAGAGCGGGAGCGGGAGCAGTACTTC.

The chain combines TRBV10-1 with TRBJ1-6; 7 bases map to TRBD1. V shed 4 bases and J 8 bases; nucleotides not matched to a gene: 8. The CDR3 spans 15 residues. Germline loops: CDR1 WNHNN, CDR2 SYGVQD (reference sequence). CDR3 DNA: TGCGCCAGCAGTGGTCCCCAGGGGGGCTATTCACCCCTCCACTTT. Translation: CASSGPQGGYSPLHF.

V gene TRBV19 combines with J gene TRBJ1-2; no firm D call. The CDR3 is made up of 15 amino acids. V was clipped by 11 bases and J by 6 bases, with 25 bases between them. In germline, CDR1 is LNHDA, CDR2 SQIVND (reference sequence). CDR3 sequence: CACSTTLRGLDGYTF. The CDR3 bases are TGTGCCTGCTCTACTACCCTCAGAGGTTTGGATGGCTACACCTTC.

The chain joins TRBV6-6 to TRBJ1-2; D might be TRBD1 (6 bases). Trimming cost V 5 bases and J 2 bases, with 9 bases left between them. Per germline, CDR1 MNHNY and CDR2 SVGAGI (reference sequence). This CDR3 region has 13 residues. As DNA, the CDR3 is TGTGCCAGCAGTCGACAGGAGAACTATGGCTACACCTTC. It yields the protein CASSRQENYGYTF.